A selection of T cell receptor beta chains follows, all from one sample in a study of post-analysis software for immune sequencing data. TCRdb reanalysed the PCR reads using MiXCR and keeps one entry per CDR3 protein. This table has roughly 870,000 distinct CDR3 sequences, roughly 58% appearing once. The sequenced sample was blood. These receptors originate from a girl between 10 and 17 years old with multiple sclerosis. The CDR3 runs from the conserved cysteine through the conserved F or W. D genes are given only for firm matches. The size entry is marked missing in some rows and otherwise reads once, few, many or a size class.

J: TRBJ2-5
D: .
size: .
V: TRBV5-1
DNA: TGCGCCAGCAGCTTGTCGCCTGGGGAGACCCAGTACTTC
CDR3: CASSLSPGETQYF

J: TRBJ2-3
D: .
size: few
V: TRBV12-3/TRBV12-4
DNA: TGTGCCAGCAGTACTCGTCGGGCGAAGGGCACAGATACGCAGTATTTT
CDR3: CASSTRRAKGTDTQYF

J: TRBJ1-5
D: TRBD1
size: .
V: TRBV5-5
DNA: TGTGCCAGCAGCTCATACGGACAGGCAAGTCAGCCCCAGCATTTT
CDR3: CASSSYGQASQPQHF

J: TRBJ2-7
D: TRBD2
size: .
V: TRBV20-1
DNA: TGCAGTGCTAGAAGCGGGAGTGGGTACGAGCAGTACTTC
CDR3: CSARSGSGYEQYF

J: TRBJ1-1
D: .
size: .
V: TRBV15
DNA: TGTGCCACCAGCAGAGATGTGGACACTGAAGCTTTCTTT
CDR3: CATSRDVDTEAFF

J: TRBJ1-1
D: .
size: few
V: TRBV2
DNA: TGTGCCATTACGGACCCTGAAGCTTTCTTT
CDR3: CAITDPEAFF

J: TRBJ1-1
D: .
size: .
V: TRBV29-1
DNA: TGCAGCGCCGTAACGACGGTGAACACTGAAGCTTTCTTT
CDR3: CSAVTTVNTEAFF

J: TRBJ2-1
D: TRBD2
size: once
V: TRBV20-1
DNA: TGCAGTGTTGCGGGGGAATCTTACAATGAGCAGTTCTTC
CDR3: CSVAGESYNEQFF

J: TRBJ2-7
D: TRBD2
size: .
V: TRBV3-1
DNA: TGTGCCAGCAGCCAAGCCGGCGGGGGGGCACTGGAGCAGTACTTC
CDR3: CASSQAGGGALEQYF

J: TRBJ2-7
D: .
size: once
V: TRBV5-1
DNA: TGCGCCAGCAGCTTACCGATAGGACAGTCTGGGGAGCAGTACTTC
CDR3: CASSLPIGQSGEQYF

J: TRBJ1-1
D: .
size: few
V: TRBV18
DNA: TGTGCCAGCTCACTGGACGTTATGTGGACGGAAGCTTTCTTT
CDR3: CASSLDVMWTEAFF

J: TRBJ2-7
D: .
size: .
V: TRBV29-1
DNA: TGCAGCGTCCGACAGCGATCGACCAGCTACGAGCAGTACTTC
CDR3: CSVRQRSTSYEQYF

J: TRBJ2-2
D: TRBD1
size: .
V: TRBV7-9
DNA: TGTGCCAGCAGCCGGCCTTCTGGATCCGGGACAGGCTTCGGGGAGCTGTTTTTT
CDR3: CASSRPSGSGTGFGELFF

J: TRBJ1-1
D: .
size: .
V: TRBV6-5
DNA: TGTGCCAGCAGTTCCCGGGTAGACACTGAAGCTTTCTTT
CDR3: CASSSRVDTEAFF

J: TRBJ2-7
D: .
size: .
V: TRBV2
DNA: TGTGCCAGCAGTGGGGCCTGGGGGGACGAGCAGTACTTC
CDR3: CASSGAWGDEQYF

J: TRBJ2-1
D: .
size: .
V: TRBV6-4
DNA: TGTGCCAGCAGTGACTCGTTGGCTGGACAGAGCTCCTACAATGAGCAGTTCTTC
CDR3: CASSDSLAGQSSYNEQFF

J: TRBJ2-7
D: .
size: .
V: TRBV12-3/TRBV12-4
DNA: TGTGCCAGCACTCCCGGGGGCTGCGAGCAGTACTTC
CDR3: CASTPGGCEQYF

J: TRBJ2-3
D: TRBD2
size: .
V: TRBV6-5
DNA: TGTGCCAGCAGTTACTTCGGGGGAGGGCCGACAGATACGCAGTATTTT
CDR3: CASSYFGGGPTDTQYF

J: TRBJ2-7
D: .
size: .
V: TRBV10-3
DNA: TGTGCCATCAGTGATCTCCTCGACTCCTACGAGCAGTACTTC
CDR3: CAISDLLDSYEQYF

J: TRBJ1-4
D: .
size: .
V: TRBV7-9
DNA: TGTGGCAGTAGCTTAGATCAGAGAGCCAGAAACAATGAAAAACTGTTTTTT
CDR3: CGSSLDQRARNNEKLFF

J: TRBJ2-1
D: TRBD2
size: .
V: TRBV12-3/TRBV12-4
DNA: TGTGCCAGCAGTTTAGCGAGGTTAGCGGGGCATAATGAGCAGTTCTTC
CDR3: CASSLARLAGHNEQFF

J: TRBJ2-7
D: .
size: few
V: TRBV27
DNA: TGTGCCAGCAGTTCCAAGGTCTACGAGCAGTACTTC
CDR3: CASSSKVYEQYF

J: TRBJ2-7
D: .
size: few
V: TRBV12-5
DNA: TGTGCTAGTGGTTTAGGAGGCTCGGTTCGGAACTACGAGCAGTACTTC
CDR3: CASGLGGSVRNYEQYF

J: TRBJ1-2
D: .
size: few
V: TRBV7-8
DNA: TGTGCCAGCAGCTTACCGGTGGGTGACTATGGCTACACCTTC
CDR3: CASSLPVGDYGYTF

J: TRBJ2-5
D: .
size: few
V: TRBV7-2
DNA: TGTGCCAGCACCGTTATAGGAAGGGGGGGTTCGGAGCAGTACTTC
CDR3: CASTVIGRGGSEQYF

J: TRBJ2-1
D: TRBD2
size: .
V: TRBV20-1
DNA: TGCAGTGCTAGAGAGGGGCGGGAGGCCTACAATGAGCAGTTCTTC
CDR3: CSAREGREAYNEQFF

J: TRBJ1-1
D: .
size: .
V: TRBV5-1
DNA: TGCGCCAGCAGCTCTACCGGGCCCCACGCGGAAGCTTTCTTT
CDR3: CASSSTGPHAEAFF

J: TRBJ2-4
D: TRBD2
size: .
V: TRBV4-1
DNA: TGCGCCAGCAGCCCGGGGATCGCGGGAGACATTCAGTACTTC
CDR3: CASSPGIAGDIQYF

J: TRBJ1-1
D: .
size: few
V: TRBV9
DNA: TGTGCCAGCAGCGTCGAGAGTATGAACACTGAAGCTTTCTTT
CDR3: CASSVESMNTEAFF

J: TRBJ2-7
D: TRBD1
size: .
V: TRBV12-3/TRBV12-4
DNA: TGTGCCAGCAGTCCTTCGACAGGGGGAGGGTTTCGGTACGAGCAGTACTTC
CDR3: CASSPSTGGGFRYEQYF

J: TRBJ2-2
D: TRBD2
size: .
V: TRBV11-2
DNA: TGTGCCAGCAGCTCCAGACTAGCGGGAGCCCCGCCCGGGGAGCTGTTTTTT
CDR3: CASSSRLAGAPPGELFF

J: TRBJ2-5
D: TRBD1
size: .
V: TRBV20-1
DNA: TGCAGTGCCCCCCGGGTACGGGCAGGCAGGGGGCGTGGAGAGACCCAGTACTTC
CDR3: CSAPRVRAGRGRGETQYF

J: TRBJ2-1
D: .
size: .
V: TRBV7-2
DNA: TGTGCCATCTCTAGCCAGGGGTACTCCTACAATGAGCAGTTCTTC
CDR3: CAISSQGYSYNEQFF

J: TRBJ1-1
D: .
size: .
V: TRBV29-1
DNA: TGCAGCGTTGCAGGGGTACCAGGGGCTTTCTTT
CDR3: CSVAGVPGAFF

J: TRBJ1-2
D: .
size: .
V: TRBV5-1
DNA: TGCGCCAGCAGCTGGGGACAATCTAGCTACACCTTC
CDR3: CASSWGQSSYTF

J: TRBJ2-1
D: TRBD2
size: few
V: TRBV7-8
DNA: TGTGCCAGCAGCTTAGGCCAGCGGGAGCATCGGGAGCAGTTCTTC
CDR3: CASSLGQREHREQFF

J: TRBJ1-2
D: .
size: .
V: TRBV19
DNA: TGTGTCAGTAGTATAGGCGGACTTAACTATGGCTACACCTTC
CDR3: CVSSIGGLNYGYTF

J: TRBJ2-7
D: .
size: once
V: TRBV7-8
DNA: TGTGCCAGCAGCTTAAGGGCAGGCCAGCAGTACTTC
CDR3: CASSLRAGQQYF

J: TRBJ2-1
D: .
size: few
V: TRBV29-1
DNA: TGCAGCGTTGAAGGGGTCCAGGGGCTGAGCAATGAGCAGTTCTTC
CDR3: CSVEGVQGLSNEQFF

J: TRBJ2-5
D: .
size: .
V: TRBV5-6
DNA: TGTGCCAGCAGCTTGTTCCAGGGCCCGGAGACCCAGTACTTC
CDR3: CASSLFQGPETQYF

J: TRBJ2-3
D: TRBD2
size: .
V: TRBV27
DNA: TGTGCCAGCAATAACGGGAGGCTGGGTTTTGGAACAGATACGCAGTATTTT
CDR3: CASNNGRLGFGTDTQYF

J: TRBJ2-7
D: .
size: .
V: TRBV7-8
DNA: TGTGCCAGCAGCTTAGCACTCTCTTGGGGCGAGCAGTACTTC
CDR3: CASSLALSWGEQYF

J: TRBJ2-6
D: TRBD1
size: few
V: TRBV2
DNA: TGTGCCAGCAGTGAATTCAGGACAGGTAGGCCCGGATCTGGGGCCAACGTCCTGACTTTC
CDR3: CASSEFRTGRPGSGANVLTF

J: TRBJ2-1
D: TRBD2
size: .
V: TRBV29-1
DNA: TGCAGCGTTGGAACTAGCGGGGGGTTCTACAATGAGCAGTTCTTC
CDR3: CSVGTSGGFYNEQFF

J: TRBJ1-2
D: .
size: .
V: TRBV25-1
DNA: TGTGCCAGCAGCCTTAACTCCGGGACGGCTAACTATGGCTACACCTTC
CDR3: CASSLNSGTANYGYTF

J: TRBJ1-2
D: .
size: .
V: TRBV6-5
DNA: TGTGCCAGCAGTTACAGCCCCCCCGCAGCTAACTATGGCTACACCTTC
CDR3: CASSYSPPAANYGYTF

J: TRBJ1-1
D: .
size: .
V: TRBV5-5
DNA: TGTGCCAGCAGCTTACAGGCGAAGAACACTGAAGCTTTCTTT
CDR3: CASSLQAKNTEAFF

J: TRBJ2-3
D: TRBD1
size: few
V: TRBV20-1
DNA: TGCAGTGCCCCCCGACAGGGGACTAGCACAGATACGCAGTATTTT
CDR3: CSAPRQGTSTDTQYF

J: TRBJ1-1
D: TRBD1
size: .
V: TRBV5-1
DNA: TGCGCCAGCAGCTTGGATTCAGGGGGGAGCACTGAAGCTTTCTTT
CDR3: CASSLDSGGSTEAFF

J: TRBJ1-2
D: .
size: .
V: TRBV12-3/TRBV12-4
DNA: TGTGCCAGCACCCCCGGGGGGGGGAATGGCTACACCTTC
CDR3: CASTPGGGNGYTF

J: TRBJ2-5
D: TRBD2
size: .
V: TRBV20-1
DNA: TGCAGTGCTAGAGGAATTTGGCCAGCGGGGGAGACCCAGTACTTC
CDR3: CSARGIWPAGETQYF

J: TRBJ2-1
D: .
size: .
V: TRBV5-1
DNA: TGCGCCAGCAGCTTGGGTCCGGGGGCGAGGGAGCAGTTCTTC
CDR3: CASSLGPGAREQFF

J: TRBJ2-3
D: .
size: few
V: TRBV2
DNA: TGTGCCAGCAGTGGGGGGCAGGGAACGCTGTCAGATACGCAGTATTTT
CDR3: CASSGGQGTLSDTQYF

J: TRBJ2-1
D: .
size: few
V: TRBV7-9
DNA: TGTGCCAGCAGCTTCCCGAACAACAGGGCTCATGAGCAGTTCTTC
CDR3: CASSFPNNRAHEQFF